Following are 30 T cell receptor beta chains from one sample sequenced in a study of cytomegalovirus exposure and HLA in healthy donors. The PCR employed 60 Vbeta primers together with 13 Jbeta primers. This table comes from immunoSEQ multiplex PCR, and its TCRdb copy is limited to in-frame clones, with some not included. This sample's table has tens of thousands of clones. Sequences were obtained from PBMCs. The receptors derive from a human donor in good health.

The chain links TRBV7-9 to TRBJ2-6; D unresolved. Trimming took off 2 bases at V and 2 bases at J, with 4 bases between the two ends. From germline, CDR1 is SEHNR and CDR2 FQNEAQ (reference sequence). This CDR3 comprises 14 residues. CDR3 DNA: TGTGCCAGCAGCTTATTCACTGGGGCCAACGTCCTGACTTTC. Its protein is CASSLFTGANVLTF.

The gene calls are TRBV6-1 and TRBJ2-2; 8 positions match TRBD2. The CDR3 is made up of 15 amino acids. The trim removed 4 bases at V and 5 bases at J, leaving 6 bases unmatched. The V gene's germline CDR1 is MNHNS and CDR2 SASEGT. CDR3 in amino acids: CASSVDSGATGELFF. The CDR3 nucleotides read TGTGCCAGCAGTGTTGATAGCGGGGCTACCGGGGAGCTGTTTTTT.

The chain couples TRBV5-4 to TRBJ1-2, with 7 bases matching TRBD1. Losses at the gene ends were 8 bases for V and 1 base for J; bases not matched to a gene: 5. This CDR3 has 13 residues. Germline V gene data show CDR1 as SGHNT and CDR2 as YYREEE (reference sequence). CDR3 sequence (DNA): TGTGCCAGTCGACAGGGCATTAACTATGGCTACACCTTC. Residues: CASRQGINYGYTF.

This chain joins TRBV19 and TRBJ2-7, with TRBD1 as a possible D gene (5 bases). The V and J ends lost 3 bases and 7 bases respectively, with 7 bases between them. CDR1 and CDR2 from the germline V gene are LNHDA and SQIVND (reference sequence). The CDR3 covers 11 residues. This CDR3 is CASSMGREQYF. The CDR3 bases are TGTGCCAGTAGTATGGGGCGAGAGCAGTACTTC.

The chain joins TRBV7-9 to TRBJ1-1, with 7 bases that match TRBD1. CDR1 SEHNR and CDR2 FQNEAQ come from the germline V gene (reference sequence). The CDR3 runs to 14 residues. The V segment lost 4 bases and the J segment 3 bases; nucleotides outside the gene matches: 5. The DNA for the CDR3 is TGTGCCAGCAGCTCGACAGGGATACACACTGAAGCTTTCTTT. This codes for CASSSTGIHTEAFF.

The chain employs TRBV6-1 and TRBJ1-5; 10 bases map to TRBD1. CDR3 size: 13 residues. The V gene's germline CDR1 is MNHNS and CDR2 SASEGT. V lost 7 bases to trimming and J lost 6 bases; unmatched junction nucleotides: 3. CDR3 amino acids: CASMDRGSQPQHF. CDR3 DNA: TGTGCCAGCATGGACAGGGGGAGTCAGCCCCAGCATTTT.

The chain joins TRBV7-9 to TRBJ2-1; 13 nucleotides match TRBD2. Per the germline V gene, CDR1 is SEHNR and CDR2 is FQNEAQ (reference sequence). V shed 5 bases and J 6 bases; nucleotides not matched to a gene: 4. The CDR3 is made up of 15 amino acids. The CDR3 region is CASSLLAGGVNEQFF. CDR3 coding DNA: TGTGCCAGCAGCCTACTAGCGGGGGGGGTCAATGAGCAGTTCTTC.

The rearrangement links TRBV15 to TRBJ1-4; possibly TRBD1 for D (5 bases). The CDR3 sequence is 15 residues long. CDR1 and CDR2 from the germline V gene are LNHNV and YYDKDF (reference sequence). V was shortened by 6 bases and J by 8 bases, with 19 bases between the two germline ends. CDR3 sequence reads: CATRPRGGAREKLFF. CDR3 bases: TGTGCCACCAGACCACGGGGAGGGGCCAGGGAAAAACTGTTTTTT.

The V gene is TRBV5-1, the J gene TRBJ2-5, with D tentatively TRBD1 (6 bases). The germline V gene has CDR1 SGHRS and CDR2 YFSETQ. This CDR3 has 14 amino acids. V lost 3 bases, J lost 4 bases, and 13 bases lay in between. The chain's CDR3 is CASSSGTPRETQYF. In nucleotides, the CDR3 is TGCGCCAGCAGCTCCGGGACACCCCGAGAGACCCAGTACTTC.

V usage is TRBV29-1 and J usage is TRBJ2-5; TRBD2 might be the D (6 bases). Germline values: CDR1 SQVTM, CDR2 ANQGSEA. V gave up 6 bases and J gave up 5 bases, with 13 bases separating them. The CDR3 is made up of 12 amino acids. The CDR3 nucleotides are TGCAGCGTGTGGGAGGAAGGGGAGACCCAGTACTTC. Encoded protein: CSVWEEGETQYF. Full variable domain (missing parts from reference TRBV29-1 and TRBJ2-5): SAVISQKPSRDICQRGTSLTIQCQVDSQVTMMFWYRQQPGQSLTLIATANQGSEATYESGFVIDKFPISRPNLTFSTLTVSNMSPEDSSIYLCSVWEEGETQYFGPGTRLLVL.

The CDR3 here is CATSRDRATSGNTIYF. The CDR3, as DNA: TGTGCCACCAGCAGAGATCGCGCTACCTCTGGAAACACCATATATTTT. The V and J genes are TRBV15 and TRBJ1-3; D call uncertain. V shed 0 bases and J shed 0 bases, with 9 bases lying between them. Looked up from germline, CDR1 is LNHNV and CDR2 is YYDKDF (reference sequence). The CDR3 totals 16 residues.

The chain is built from TRBV5-6 and TRBJ1-3; the match to TRBD1 covers 7 bases. Germline V gene lookup returns CDR1 SGHDT and CDR2 YYEEEE. J was trimmed by 2 bases and V by 3 bases; bases with no gene match: 11. The CDR3 is 17 amino acids. CDR3 protein: CASSSPTGERAGNTIYF. The CDR3 region has the DNA TGTGCCAGCAGCTCACCAACAGGGGAACGGGCTGGAAACACCATATATTTT.

The chain's CDR3 is CASSPGQGENTEAFF. The CDR3 nucleotides read TGTGCCAGCAGCCCCGGACAGGGAGAAAACACTGAAGCTTTCTTT. This chain links TRBV11-3 with TRBJ1-1; 8 bases align to TRBD1. Per germline, CDR1 SGHNT and CDR2 YENEEA. V trimming: 5 bases; J trimming: 2 bases; junction bases outside the gene matches: 7. CDR3 length equals 15 residues.

The V gene is TRBV5-4, the J gene TRBJ2-3; maybe TRBD1 (6 bases). Looked up from germline, CDR1 is SGHNT and CDR2 is YYREEE (reference sequence). V dropped 4 bases and J dropped 0 bases, with 9 bases sitting between them. This CDR3 has 14 residues. This CDR3 is CASSQRGSTDTQYF. CDR3 coding DNA: TGTGCCAGCAGCCAAAGGGGGAGCACAGATACGCAGTATTTT.

With respect to this clone: One junction end disagrees with the germline gene, perhaps due to a read error. This CDR3 reads CAGRGLAGNGGTQYF. DNA of the CDR3: TGTGCCGGGAGGGGACTAGCGGGTAATGGGGGTACGCAGTATTTT. The chain combines TRBV30 with TRBJ2-3; 12 nucleotides match TRBD2. CDR1 is GTSNPN and CDR2 is SVGIG in the germline V gene (reference sequence). The CDR3 spans 15 residues.

This rearrangement joins TRBV29-1 to TRBJ2-1; 9 positions agree with TRBD2. The J segment lost 5 bases and the V segment lost 6 bases, leaving 14 bases of the junction unmatched. The CDR3 has 16 amino acids. Germline V lookup: CDR1 SQVTM, CDR2 ANQGSEA. The CDR3 is CSVGKRGAWRDNEQFF. For the CDR3, the DNA is TGCAGCGTGGGGAAGCGGGGGGCTTGGAGGGACAATGAGCAGTTCTTC.

The V call is TRBV5-5, the J call TRBJ2-7, with 9 bases matching TRBD1. The CDR3 spans 15 residues. Germline CDR1 and CDR2: SGHKS and YYEKEE (reference sequence). V lost 4 bases and J lost 4; bases outside the gene matches: 9. The chain's CDR3 is CASSHLGQGRYEQYF. The DNA of the CDR3 is TGTGCCAGCAGCCACCTGGGACAGGGAAGGTACGAGCAGTACTTC.

V gene TRBV7-6 combines with J gene TRBJ1-4; no firm D call. The germline V gene encodes CDR1 SGHVS and CDR2 FNYEAQ. V gave up 0 bases and J gave up 11 bases, with 10 bases separating them. This CDR3 is built from 13 residues. In nucleotides, the CDR3 is TGTGCCAGCAGCTTAGCGGAGGCTACTAAACTGTTTTTT. The encoded protein is CASSLAEATKLFF.

This chain uses TRBV9 with TRBJ1-2; 7 positions match TRBD1. The CDR3 contains 15 residues. The V segment lost 4 bases and the J segment 2 bases; nucleotides outside the gene matches: 8. The germline V gene encodes CDR1 SGDLS and CDR2 YYNGEE. The CDR3 region is CASSRDPGQNYGYTF. The CDR3 DNA reads as TGTGCCAGCAGCAGAGACCCGGGACAGAACTATGGCTACACCTTC.

J is TRBJ1-2 and V is TRBV7-2; 10 nucleotides match TRBD1. The CDR3 totals 15 residues. CDR1 and CDR2 (germline): SGHTA, FQGNSA. The J segment lost 5 bases and the V segment lost 5 bases, leaving 8 bases of the junction unmatched. CDR3 nucleotide sequence: TGTGCCAGCAGCCCGACAGGGGGCGATGGGTATGGCTACACCTTC. Amino acid sequence: CASSPTGGDGYGYTF.

The chain is built from TRBV27 and TRBJ2-3, with D perhaps matching TRBD1 (5 bases). CDR3 size: 14 residues. CDR1 is MNHEY, CDR2 SMNVEV, per germline (reference sequence). The V end was cut by 4 bases, the J end by 0 bases, with 8 bases between. DNA of the CDR3: TGTGCCAGCAGTTCGCCAGGGAGCACAGATACGCAGTATTTT. Protein: CASSSPGSTDTQYF.

CDR3 nucleotide sequence: TGTGCCACCAGCAGAGACGGGGGGAGGGGTACAGATACGCAGTATTTT. Protein sequence: CATSRDGGRGTDTQYF. The chain uses TRBV15 and TRBJ2-3; 7 positions agree with TRBD2. CDR1 and CDR2 from the germline V gene are LNHNV and YYDKDF (reference sequence). V dropped 0 bases and J dropped 3; count of bases not matched to a gene: 6. This CDR3 is built from 16 residues. The whole variable domain, filled in from reference TRBV15 and TRBJ2-3, reads DAMVIQNPRYQVTQFGKPVTLSCSQTLNHNVMYWYQQKSSQAPKLLFHYYDKDFNNEADTPDNFQSRRPNTSFCFLDIRSPGLGDTAMYLCATSRDGGRGTDTQYFGPGTRLTVL.

V is TRBV28 and J is TRBJ2-5, with D unresolved. Trimming shortened V by 4 bases and J by 1 base, and 10 bases separated the two germline ends. The CDR3 is made up of 14 amino acids. Germline values: CDR1 MDHEN, CDR2 SYDVKM. CDR3 DNA: TGTGCCAGCAGTTCCATGTCATCCCAAGAGACCCAGTACTTC. The encoded protein is CASSSMSSQETQYF.

J is TRBJ2-3 and V is TRBV13; 10 bases align to TRBD2. CDR3 length: 16 residues. The V segment lost 2 bases and the J segment 1 base; nucleotides outside the gene matches: 3. Germline CDR1 and CDR2: PRHDT and FYEKMQ (reference sequence). Here the CDR3 DNA reads TGTGCCAGCAGCTTAAAAGCGGGGGGGGGCACAGATACGCAGTATTTT. Protein sequence: CASSLKAGGGTDTQYF.

The chain is built from TRBV5-4 and TRBJ1-6; 10 bases align to TRBD1. The CDR3 totals 15 residues. The germline gives CDR1 SGHNT, CDR2 YYREEE (reference sequence). The junction had 7 bases not matched to a gene; V was cut back by 4 bases and J by 9 bases. The CDR3 reads CASSPRGQGSSPLHF. The CDR3 DNA sequence: TGTGCCAGCAGCCCGAGGGGACAGGGGAGTTCACCCCTCCACTTT. Filled out from reference TRBV5-4 and TRBJ1-6, the complete variable domain reads ETGVTQSPTHLIKTRGQQVTLRCSSQSGHNTVSWYQQALGQGPQFIFQYYREEENGRGNFPPRFSGLQFPNYSSELNVNALELDDSALYLCASSPRGQGSSPLHFGNGTRLTVT.

The chain uses TRBV7-9 and TRBJ2-7; tentatively, D is TRBD1 (6 bases). The CDR3 has 16 residues. Germline values: CDR1 SEHNR, CDR2 FQNEAQ (reference sequence). Trimming took 2 bases from V and 0 from J, leaving 14 bases between them. CDR3 DNA sequence: TGTGCCAGCAGCTTATCACCGGGACACAGCTCCTACGAGCAGTACTTC. The encoded protein is CASSLSPGHSSYEQYF.

The gene calls are TRBV6-5 and TRBJ1-1, with D perhaps matching TRBD1 (5 bases). Germline loops: CDR1 MNHEY, CDR2 SVGAGI. The length of the CDR3 is 15 residues. Trimming took 5 bases from V and 3 from J, leaving 16 bases between them. DNA of the CDR3: TGTGCCAGCAGTGGCCTAATGGGGGGGGACACTGAAGCTTTCTTT. Translated, it gives CASSGLMGGDTEAFF.

This sequence joins TRBV9 and TRBJ2-1, with D perhaps matching TRBD2 (6 bases). CDR1 and CDR2 (germline): SGDLS, YYNGEE. Deletions cut 0 bases from V and 4 bases from J, with 11 bases between. This CDR3 region has 15 residues. The CDR3 DNA reads TGTGCCAGCAGCGTAGAACTGGGGGGTTACAATGAGCAGTTCTTC. Translating it yields CASSVELGGYNEQFF.

The chain recombines TRBV20-1 with TRBJ2-7, with TRBD1 as a possible D gene (6 bases). The ends were cut back, 6 bases at V and 4 bases at J, with 10 bases in the middle. The length of the CDR3 is 11 residues. Germline CDR1 reads DFQATT; CDR2 reads SNEGSKA (reference sequence). CDR3: CSARQEYEQYF. For the CDR3, the DNA is TGCAGTGCCCGACAGGAGTACGAGCAGTACTTC.

The rearrangement joins TRBV30 to TRBJ1-4; 10 bases map to TRBD1. CDR3 length: 14 amino acids. V trimming: 7 bases; J trimming: 6 bases; junction bases outside the gene matches: 8. Germline V gives CDR1 GTSNPN, CDR2 SVGIG (reference sequence). DNA for the CDR3: TGTGCCTCAACAAGGACAGGGGGTTATGAAAAACTGTTTTTT. This translates into CASTRTGGYEKLFF. The entire variable domain, with the rest obtained from reference TRBV30 and TRBJ1-4, is as follows: SQTIHQWPATLVQPVGSPLSLECTVEGTSNPNLYWYRQAAGRGLQLLFYSVGIGQISSEVPQNLSASRPQDRQFILSSKKLLLSDSGFYLCASTRTGGYEKLFFGSGTQLSVL.